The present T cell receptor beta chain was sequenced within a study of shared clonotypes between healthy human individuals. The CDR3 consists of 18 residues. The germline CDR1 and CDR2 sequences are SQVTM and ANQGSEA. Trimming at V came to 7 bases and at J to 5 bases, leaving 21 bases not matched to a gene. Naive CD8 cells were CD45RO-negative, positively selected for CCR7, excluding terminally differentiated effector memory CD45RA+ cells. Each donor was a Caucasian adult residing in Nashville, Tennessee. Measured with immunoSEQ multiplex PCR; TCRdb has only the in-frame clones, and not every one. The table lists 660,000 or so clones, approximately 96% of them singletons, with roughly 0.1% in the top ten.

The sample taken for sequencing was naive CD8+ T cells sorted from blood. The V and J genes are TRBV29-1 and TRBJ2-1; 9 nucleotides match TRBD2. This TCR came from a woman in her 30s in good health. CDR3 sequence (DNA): TGCAGCGCCGGGGGCGGGGTAGCGGGAGCTAGGGGAGACAATGAGCAGTTCTTC. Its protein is CSAGGGVAGARGDNEQFF.